Shown below are 12 T cell receptor beta chains from a single sample sequenced in a study of T cells in narcolepsy. Profiled with immunoSEQ multiplex PCR; TCRdb holds only in-frame clones, not every one. The data hold 30,000 to 35,000 clones, with about nine tenths observed a single time. The source material was CD45RA- memory CD4+ T cells from PBMCs. These receptors were collected from a human donor with narcolepsy.

The chain joins TRBV28 to TRBJ1-5; the match to TRBD1 covers 9 bases. Germline values: CDR1 MDHEN, CDR2 SYDVKM. The length of the CDR3 is 15 residues. The V segment lost 7 bases and the J segment 3 bases; nucleotides outside the gene matches: 7. The CDR3 region has the DNA TGTGCCAGCATCAAACAGGGGGCTTTCAATCAGCCCCAGCATTTT. Residues: CASIKQGAFNQPQHF.

The V call is TRBV18, the J call TRBJ2-7; D unclear. V was pared by 6 bases and J by 0 bases, with 6 bases between. Germline lookup yields CDR1 KGHSH and CDR2 LQKENI. This CDR3 has 12 residues. Here the CDR3 reads CASSPASYEQYF. In DNA form, the CDR3 reads TGTGCCAGCTCTCCAGCCTCCTACGAGCAGTACTTC.

The V and J genes are TRBV4-3 and TRBJ2-7, with D unresolved. The V and J ends lost 2 bases and 2 bases respectively, with 7 bases between them. The CDR3 is 13 residues long. Per germline, CDR1 LGHNA and CDR2 YSLEER. The CDR3 sequence: CASSQQTAYEQYF. CDR3 bases: TGCGCCAGCAGCCAACAGACGGCCTACGAGCAGTACTTC.

This rearrangement joins TRBV9 to TRBJ2-1; maybe TRBD1 (6 bases). The germline V gene encodes CDR1 SGDLS and CDR2 YYNGEE. V was cut by 3 bases and J by 0 bases, with 25 bases left in between. The CDR3 has 20 amino acids. The chain's CDR3 is CASSAPGGQSPLSSYNEQFF. As DNA, the CDR3 is TGTGCCAGCAGCGCACCTGGAGGACAGTCGCCCTTGAGCTCCTACAATGAGCAGTTCTTC.

The rearrangement links TRBV2 to TRBJ1-2; 9 nucleotides match TRBD1. The ends lost 5 bases at V and 3 bases at J; junction bases unmatched: 4. This CDR3 region has 14 residues. Germline V gene lookup returns CDR1 SNHLY and CDR2 FYNNEI. The CDR3 coding sequence is TGTGCCAGCAGTAAAGACAGGGGGGACTATGGCTACACCTTC. Its protein product is CASSKDRGDYGYTF. Full variable domain (outside the CDR3, taken from reference TRBV2 and TRBJ1-2): EPEVTQTPSHQVTQMGQEVILRCVPISNHLYFYWYRQILGQKVEFLVSFYNNEISEKSEIFDDQFSVERPDGSNFTLKIRSTKLEDSAMYFCASSKDRGDYGYTFGSGTRLTVV.

This chain links TRBV4-3 with TRBJ2-5, with TRBD1 matching 8 bases. The germline V gene encodes CDR1 LGHNA and CDR2 YSLEER. After removal of 1 base from V and 8 bases from J, the junction contained 6 bases not matched to a gene. The CDR3 consists of 14 residues. CDR3 sequence: CASSQGGTGHTQYF. The CDR3 DNA reads as TGCGCCAGCAGCCAAGGCGGGACAGGACATACCCAGTACTTC.

The chain combines TRBV21-1 with TRBJ2-1; TRBD2, as called in the table, went unchecked against the DNA. TRBV21-1 is flagged as a pseudogene. The CDR3 spans 14 residues. The CDR3 DNA sequence: TGTGCCAGCAGAGGGACTAGAGAACTCAATGAGCAGTTCTTC. Residues: CASRGTRELNEQFF.

The DNA of the CDR3 is TGTGCCAGCAGCTTTAGCACAGATACGCAGTATTTT. Its translation: CASSFSTDTQYF. V gene TRBV11-2 combines with J gene TRBJ2-3; D unresolved. Germline V CDR1 and CDR2: SGHAT, FQNNGV. The germline V and J ends were trimmed by 3 bases and 0 bases, with 1 base remaining between them. The CDR3 spans 12 residues.

J is TRBJ1-6 and V is TRBV10-3, with a weak D call TRBD1 (5 bases). Per the germline V gene, CDR1 is ENHRY and CDR2 is SYGVKD. Trimming removed 0 bases at V and 7 bases at J, with 10 bases between. The CDR3 sequence is 15 residues long. CDR3 in DNA: TGTGCCATCAGTGAGTCCGCAAACAGGAATTCACCCCTCCACTTT. As protein: CAISESANRNSPLHF.

This chain links TRBV7-6 with TRBJ2-2; 10 bases line up with TRBD1. Germline CDR1 is SGHVS and CDR2 is FNYEAQ. Losses at the gene ends were 4 bases for V and 6 bases for J; bases not matched to a gene: 8. CDR3 size: 16 residues. This CDR3 reads CASSSRTGGQSGELFF. The CDR3 nucleotides are TGTGCCAGCAGCTCGCGGACAGGGGGACAATCCGGGGAGCTGTTTTTT.

This clone was seen once. CDR3 protein: CASSPGQHYGYTF. The CDR3 nucleotides are TGTGCCAGCAGTCCGGGACAGCACTATGGCTACACCTTC. This chain uses TRBV28 with TRBJ1-2; 7 bases fit TRBD1. This CDR3 comprises 13 residues. Germline lookup yields CDR1 MDHEN and CDR2 SYDVKM. Trimming removed 5 bases from V and 3 bases from J; junction bases left unmatched: 3.

The chain couples TRBV6-1 to TRBJ2-2, with D possibly TRBD2 on 6 matching bases. The CDR3 sequence is 14 residues long. Germline loops: CDR1 MNHNS, CDR2 SASEGT. The V gene lost 6 bases and the J gene lost 6 bases, with 14 bases spanning the gap. CDR3 nucleotides: TGTGCCAGCAGCCTTGCGGGAAACGCCGGGGAGCTGTTTTTT. This gives the protein CASSLAGNAGELFF.